The 2 T cell receptor beta chains presented below share a single source sample, sequenced in a study of shared T cell receptors in the human thymus. Profiling relied on immunoSEQ multiplex PCR, and the TCRdb table lists in-frame clones only, not all of them. Seen here are roughly 710,000 clones, 80% to 90% observed once, and the top ten hold roughly 0.01%. Separately, the same data were catalogued under a study of human thymus T cells.

The sample taken for sequencing was thymocytes. These receptors were collected from a girl less than two years old with a congenital heart defect.

This chain links TRBV7-9 with TRBJ1-6; D unresolved. V shed 3 bases and J shed 7 bases, with 7 bases lying between them. Germline CDR1 is SEHNR and CDR2 is FQNEAQ (reference sequence). The CDR3 totals 13 residues. For the CDR3, the DNA is TGTGCCAGCAGCTTGCCCGGGAATTCACCCCTCCACTTT. Encoded protein: CASSLPGNSPLHF.

This chain uses TRBV12-5 with TRBJ2-1; 10 bases are shared with TRBD2. CDR3 length equals 16 residues. Trimming removed 6 bases from V and 8 bases from J; junction bases left unmatched: 13. Germline V gives CDR1 LGHNT, CDR2 FRNRAP. The CDR3 loop reads CASGRDSGGPSDEQFF. In nucleotides, the CDR3 is TGTGCTAGTGGCCGGGATAGCGGGGGGCCGAGCGATGAGCAGTTCTTC.